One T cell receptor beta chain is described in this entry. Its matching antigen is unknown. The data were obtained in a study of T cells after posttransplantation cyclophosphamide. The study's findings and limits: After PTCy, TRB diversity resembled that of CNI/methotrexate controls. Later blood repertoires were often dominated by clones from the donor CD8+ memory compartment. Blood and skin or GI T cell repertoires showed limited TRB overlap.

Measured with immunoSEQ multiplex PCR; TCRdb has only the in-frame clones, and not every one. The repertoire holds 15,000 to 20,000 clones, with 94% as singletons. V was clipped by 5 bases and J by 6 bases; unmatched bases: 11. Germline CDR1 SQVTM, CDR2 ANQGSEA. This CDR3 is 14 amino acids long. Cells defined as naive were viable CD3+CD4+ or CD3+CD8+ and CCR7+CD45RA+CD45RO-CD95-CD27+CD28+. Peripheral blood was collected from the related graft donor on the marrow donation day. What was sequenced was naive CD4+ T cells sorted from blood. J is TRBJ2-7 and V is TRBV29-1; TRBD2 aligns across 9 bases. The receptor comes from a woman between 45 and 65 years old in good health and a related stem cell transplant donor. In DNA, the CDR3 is TGCAGCGTTTTTAGCGGGAGTGTCAGGGCCGAGCAGTACTTC. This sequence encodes CSVFSGSVRAEQYF.